This T cell receptor (beta chain) was sequenced during a study of blood T cells in healthy people across ages. This CDR3 contains 11 residues. Germline V gene lookup returns CDR1 DFQATT and CDR2 SNEGSKA (reference sequence). V lost 3 bases, J lost 6 bases, and 9 bases lay in between. Together with a sample-barcoded 5' primer, a J-beta primer mix was included in a second PCR lasting roughly 6 to 12 cycles. With 12 random nucleotides, a template-switch adaptor tagged each individual cDNA molecule. TCRdb used MiXCR to reprocess the 5' RACE reads, holding one entry per CDR3 protein. The sample consists of hundreds of thousands of distinct CDR3 sequences, around 21% of them appearing once.

The sequencing input was blood. The origin of this receptor is a man aged 65-85 years in good health. The genes are TRBV20-1 and TRBJ2-7; unclear D gene. The CDR3 nucleotides are TGCAGTGCTAGTGATGCAATCGAGCAGTACTTC. Translation gives CSASDAIEQYF.